A selection of T cell receptor beta chains follows, all from one sample in a study of technical replicates of blood from a few donors. Profiling relied on immunoSEQ multiplex PCR, and the TCRdb table lists in-frame clones only, not all of them. Of 91,000 or so clones listed, approximately 95% were seen once; the top ten hold 0.2% to 0.25%. The sample comprised T cells isolated from PBMCs. The receptors here all came from a human donor in good health. Both conserved end residues are part of each CDR3.

J gene | V gene | CDR3 protein
TRBJ2-3 | TRBV5-1 | CASSLNGGPRDTQYF
TRBJ1-1 | TRBV7-2 | CASSLGNRGTEAFF
TRBJ2-1 | TRBV11-2 | CASRPGTGPYNEQFF
TRBJ2-3 | TRBV7-9 | CASSRPLAQLAGGTDTQYF
TRBJ1-5 | TRBV7-2 | CASSLIRSNQPQHF
TRBJ1-3 | TRBV5-1 | CASSLTGSGNTIYF
TRBJ1-4 | TRBV11-3 | CASSLAAGRKLFF
TRBJ2-7 | TRBV10-2 | CASSDTGTGEYEQYF
TRBJ2-7 | TRBV19 | CASKVAGGSYEQYF
TRBJ2-7 | TRBV6-6 | CASSPGTSVSYEQYF
TRBJ2-3 | TRBV21-1 | CASRILRGQGRNTQYF
TRBJ1-2 | TRBV5-5 | CASSYGGSYGYTF
TRBJ1-4 | TRBV28 | CASRTDSQNEKLFF
TRBJ2-5 | TRBV2 | CASSGRDSDKDQETQYF
TRBJ1-2 | TRBV7-9 | CASSFGMFYGYTF
TRBJ2-7 | TRBV28 | CASNDLRSGRTYEQYF
TRBJ2-5 | TRBV11-2 | CASSFDRLAGDPKMGTQYF
TRBJ2-7 | TRBV6-1 | CASSEIDRASYEQYF
TRBJ2-5 | TRBV4-1 | CASSQDSVGLQETQYF
TRBJ1-3 | TRBV11-2 | CASSQVSGNTIYF
TRBJ1-3 | TRBV19 | CASRPSWTALRDTIYF
TRBJ2-7 | TRBV10-1 | CASSRTGTYEQYF
TRBJ1-1 | TRBV7-9 | CAWGVLAEAFF
TRBJ1-5 | TRBV5-6 | CASSLSRGDWYSNQPQHF
TRBJ2-1 | TRBV14 | CASSPSGGASYNEQFF
TRBJ2-5 | TRBV11-1 | CASSSHRGEETQYF
TRBJ2-3 | TRBV28 | CASTLWSGRGGDTQYF
TRBJ1-3 | TRBV6-1 | CASMGVTSGNTIYF
TRBJ1-5 | TRBV28 | CASSERQGQNQPQHF
TRBJ2-3 | TRBV7-3 | CASSLMGPQADTQYF
TRBJ1-4 | TRBV5-5 | CASSLARGRSNEKLFF